This is a list of T cell receptor beta chains from one sample in a study of blood T cell repertoires in COVID-19. Repertoires were generated with immunoSEQ multiplex PCR, while TCRdb's copy carries only in-frame clones and drops some. The sample lists some 270,000 clones, around nine tenths occurring once. The sample was peripheral blood. The origin of the receptors is a man aged 40-55 years with active or convalescent COVID-19. The CDR3 runs from the conserved cysteine through the conserved F or W. Each record gives: clone size, J gene, V gene, D gene, CDR3 protein, CDR3 DNA. A D gene is named only where the DNA matches it firmly. Size is omitted from some rows. Given values are once, few, many or a class for expanded clones.

>NA|TRBJ1-1|TRBV2|NA
CANRYRVKNTEAFF
TGTGCCAACAGGTACAGGGTGAAGAACACTGAAGCTTTCTTT
>NA|TRBJ2-1|TRBV4-1|NA
CASSHYDSREQFF
TGCGCCAGCAGCCACTACGACTCCCGGGAGCAGTTCTTC
>once|TRBJ2-3|TRBV12-5|NA
CASGPSGGRSTDTQYF
TGTGCTAGTGGACCCAGCGGCGGGCGTAGCACAGATACGCAGTATTTT
>NA|TRBJ1-6|TRBV7-3|NA
CASSPGIGSPLHF
TGTGCCAGCAGCCCAGGGATAGGGTCACCCCTCCACTTT
>NA|TRBJ1-3|TRBV10-1|NA
CASSAAGNTIYF
TGCGCCAGCAGTGCCGCAGGGAACACCATATATTTT
>NA|TRBJ2-5|TRBV5-1|NA
CASSWNPGYQETQYF
TGCGCCAGCAGCTGGAACCCGGGGTACCAAGAGACCCAGTACTTC
>NA|TRBJ1-4|TRBV6-5|NA
CASSTGTLTNEKLFF
TGTGCCAGCAGTACGGGGACTCTTACTAATGAAAAACTGTTTTTT
>NA|TRBJ2-7|TRBV15|TRBD1
CATSPGQVAYEQYF
TGTGCCACCAGCCCGGGACAGGTAGCCTACGAGCAGTACTTC
>NA|TRBJ2-7|TRBV24-1|NA
CATSDLQRVRRLGYEQYF
TGTGCCACCAGTGATTTGCAGCGGGTGCGCCGCCTGGGGTACGAGCAGTACTTC
>once|TRBJ2-7|TRBV18|TRBD1
CASSPPSQGAYEQYF
TGTGCCAGCTCACCACCGTCCCAGGGGGCCTACGAGCAGTACTTC
>NA|TRBJ2-1|TRBV5-4|NA
CAALKSNEQFF
TGTGCCGCCCTAAAAAGCAATGAGCAGTTCTTC
>once|TRBJ2-3|TRBV3-1/TRBV3-2|TRBD2
CASSQGGASGITGSTDTQYF
TGTGCCAGCAGCCAAGGAGGGGCTAGCGGGATCACCGGGAGCACAGATACGCAGTATTTT
>NA|TRBJ1-1|TRBV2|NA
CASRETENTEAFF
TGTGCCAGCAGAGAGACAGAGAACACTGAAGCTTTCTTT
>NA|TRBJ1-6|TRBV27|TRBD1
CASSHPRGLDSPLHF
TGTGCCAGCAGCCATCCCAGGGGGTTGGATTCACCCCTCCACTTT
>NA|TRBJ1-1|TRBV23-1|NA
CASSLTGPFF
TGCGCCAGCAGTCTCACAGGACCTTTCTTT
>once|TRBJ1-4|TRBV29-1|NA
CSAQTDHNEKLFF
TGCAGCGCGCAGACAGACCATAATGAAAAACTGTTTTTT
>NA|TRBJ1-2|TRBV6-1|NA
CASSEARTSYGYTF
TGTGCCAGCAGTGAAGCGCGGACAAGCTATGGCTACACCTTC
>NA|TRBJ1-5|TRBV30|NA
CAWGVLGDTMSQHF
TGTGCCTGGGGGGTCCTGGGGGACACCATGTCCCAGCATTTT
>NA|TRBJ1-5|TRBV2|NA
CASREYSNQPQHF
TGTGCCAGCAGGGAGTATAGCAATCAGCCCCAGCATTTT
>NA|TRBJ2-1|TRBV5-4|TRBD1
CASSLGTGSYNEQFF
TGTGCCAGCAGCCTCGGGACAGGGTCCTACAATGAGCAGTTCTTC
>NA|TRBJ2-7|TRBV11-3|NA
CASSLAVSFEQYF
TGTGCCAGCAGCTTGGCAGTGTCCTTTGAGCAGTACTTC
>NA|TRBJ1-1|TRBV18|TRBD1
CASSLNQGASEAFF
TGTGCCAGCTCACTCAACCAGGGGGCCAGTGAAGCTTTCTTT
>few|TRBJ2-5|TRBV19|TRBD1
CASLGQVEETQYF
TGTGCCAGCCTAGGACAGGTGGAAGAGACCCAGTACTTC